The rows below give T cell receptor beta chains drawn from one sample of a study of cytomegalovirus exposure and HLA in healthy donors. The assay was immunoSEQ multiplex PCR, and TCRdb's table has in-frame clones only and misses some. The table records 150,000 to 200,000 clones, 75% to 90% of them present only once. Specimen: PBMCs. All receptors derive from a man aged 18 to 29 in good health and CMV-seropositive. The CDR3 runs from the conserved cysteine through the conserved F or W. The D gene is left open where the match is weak. Size tells how often a clone was seen (once, few, many) or the class of an expanded clone, and some rows leave it out.

TRBV19	TRBJ2-7	TRBD1	.	CASSIPGGRYEQYF	TGTGCCAGTAGTATCCCAGGGGGCAGGTACGAGCAGTACTTC
TRBV6-1	TRBJ1-4	.	.	CASSGGPEIGKLFF	TGTGCCAGCTCGGGAGGTCCGGAAATTGGGAAACTGTTTTTT
TRBV27	TRBJ1-5	TRBD1	once	CASSLRQGGQPQHF	TGTGCCAGCAGTTTAAGACAGGGCGGGCAGCCCCAGCATTTT
TRBV5-1	TRBJ2-3	.	.	CASSSFTRSTDTQYF	TGCGCCAGCAGCTCTTTTACTCGTAGCACAGATACGCAGTATTTT
TRBV9	TRBJ2-7	.	.	CASSVEVDSGEQYF	TGTGCCAGCAGCGTAGAGGTAGACTCGGGTGAGCAGTACTTC
TRBV29-1	TRBJ1-5	TRBD1	many	CSVAGQASNQPQHF	TGCAGCGTCGCGGGACAGGCCAGCAATCAGCCCCAGCATTTT
TRBV2	TRBJ1-5	.	.	CASSEPHRSQHF	TGTGCCAGCAGTGAGCCCCACAGGTCCCAGCATTTT
TRBV11-2	TRBJ2-5	.	.	CASSRGVVGGQETQYF	TGTGCCAGCAGCCGCGGAGTTGTGGGAGGCCAAGAGACCCAGTACTTC
TRBV27	TRBJ1-2	TRBD1	.	CASSFSGQGSYGYTF	TGTGCCAGCAGTTTTTCCGGACAGGGGAGCTATGGCTACACCTTC
TRBV7-8	TRBJ2-3	.	.	CASSSTDTQYF	TGTGCCAGCAGCTCGACTGATACGCAGTATTTT
TRBV6-1	TRBJ1-5	.	.	CASSAQGLDQPQHF	TGTGCCAGCAGTGCGCAGGGCCTAGATCAGCCCCAGCATTTT
TRBV5-1	TRBJ2-7	TRBD2	once	CASSYGLAVYEQYF	TGCGCCAGCAGTTATGGACTAGCGGTTTACGAGCAGTACTTC
TRBV18	TRBJ2-2	TRBD2	.	CASSPGLEGPELFF	TGTGCCAGCTCACCTGGACTAGAGGGCCCGGAGCTGTTTTTT
TRBV19	TRBJ2-7	.	.	CASSRGTGNEQYF	TGTGCCAGTAGTAGGGGAACAGGGAACGAGCAGTACTTC